The rows below give T cell receptor beta chains drawn from one sample of a study of T cells expressing NK-cell markers. TCRdb re-called the 5' RACE reads, yielding one record per CDR3 amino acid sequence without DNA. Its table records more than 400,000 distinct CDR3 sequences. Sequences were obtained from blood T cells: a sorted CD56 or NKG2C T cell subset, CD4+ or CD8+ T cells, or bulk PBMC T cells (not recorded which). The receptor source for this set is a woman aged 18 to 69 in good health. The CDR3 runs from the conserved cysteine through the conserved F or W.

J,V,CDR3
TRBJ2-3,TRBV11-2,CASSSLAVSTDTQYF
TRBJ2-7,TRBV29-1,CSVRGLAGGGEQYF
TRBJ1-3,TRBV27,CARKGAGNTIYF
TRBJ1-6,TRBV12-3/TRBV12-4,CASSLLALGESPLHF
TRBJ1-5,TRBV7-2,CASSLAADQPQHF
TRBJ2-5,TRBV18,CASSLKVRETQYF
TRBJ2-1,TRBV24-1,CATSDTRGWVDNEQFF
TRBJ2-2,TRBV6-4,CASSTGPGLAGGPNGELFF
TRBJ1-2,TRBV14,CASSHDVYYGYTF
TRBJ2-1,TRBV6-2/TRBV6-3,CASSGKDEQFF
TRBJ2-3,TRBV7-8,CASSLPYSTDTQYF
TRBJ2-1,TRBV20-1,CSVAGAYNEQFF
TRBJ2-1,TRBV29-1,CSVGGQTLYNEQFF
TRBJ2-1,TRBV11-2,CASSLAGFNEQFF
TRBJ1-5,TRBV4-1,CASSQTRVLNQPQHF
TRBJ1-2,TRBV12-3/TRBV12-4,CASSLTAYGYTF
TRBJ2-1,TRBV3-1,CASTASGNFNEQFF
TRBJ1-1,TRBV2,CASTQDKTGNTEAFF
TRBJ2-7,TRBV11-2,CASSFVVGGSGRAYEQYF
TRBJ2-3,TRBV6-1,CASSLDRGAYTDTQYF
TRBJ2-3,TRBV20-1,CSALPPGLAGKGTQYF
TRBJ1-2,TRBV3-1,CASTRGIDNYGYTF
TRBJ2-7,TRBV28,CASSLLAIRGGQTYEQYF
TRBJ1-1,TRBV27,CASSFREGEAFF
TRBJ2-2,TRBV11-2,CASSRTQRMGGELFF
TRBJ2-3,TRBV20-1,CSAGLGTGGTDTQYF
TRBJ2-4,TRBV15,CATSRGSGTSVKNIQYF
TRBJ2-2,TRBV11-2,CASPREGDNTGELFF
TRBJ2-7,TRBV20-1,CSAPTLEGAYEQYF
TRBJ1-5,TRBV7-2,CASSLGQNSNQPQHF
TRBJ2-5,TRBV6-1,CASSAGTGVETQYF